The rows below give T cell receptor beta chains drawn from one sample of a study of control samples from healthy donors and cancer patients. Here immunoSEQ multiplex PCR was the method, and the copy in TCRdb shows in-frame clones only, minus some. Of 100,000 to 150,000 clones detected, 85% to 95% appear once; the ten largest clones hold approximately 0.58%. What was sequenced was PBMCs. The receptors were gathered from an older man with head and neck cancer. Both conserved end residues are part of each CDR3. The order of the fields is clone size, D gene, J gene, V gene, CDR3 DNA, CDR3 protein. The D gene is left open where the match is weak. The size entry is marked missing in some rows and otherwise reads once, few, many or a size class.

.	TRBD1	TRBJ1-4	TRBV7-9	TGTGCCAGCAGCTTCGGACAGGTCGATGAAAAACTGTTTTTT	CASSFGQVDEKLFF
.	.	TRBJ1-5	TRBV19	TGTGCCAGTACCCAGGCTGGCAATCAGCCCCAGCATTTT	CASTQAGNQPQHF
.	TRBD1	TRBJ1-6	TRBV28	TGTGCCAGCAACACAGGGGGAAATTCACCCCTCCACTTT	CASNTGGNSPLHF
.	.	TRBJ1-2	TRBV6-5	TGTGCCAGCAGTTACCGCCCGGGCCCTTATGGCTACACCTTC	CASSYRPGPYGYTF
.	TRBD1	TRBJ2-1	TRBV19	TGTGCCAGTAGTATTGGCCAGGGGGCAGGCAATGAGCAGTTCTTC	CASSIGQGAGNEQFF
.	TRBD1	TRBJ1-1	TRBV18	TGTGCCAGCTCAACCGGACAGGGGGCCATTGGGACTGAAGCTTTCTTT	CASSTGQGAIGTEAFF
.	TRBD2	TRBJ2-1	TRBV5-4	TGTGCCAGCAGCTTATCGAGCGGGAGCTACAATGAGCAGTTCTTC	CASSLSSGSYNEQFF
.	TRBD2	TRBJ2-7	TRBV27	TGTGCCAGCAGTCTACGGACTAGCGGGAGGGCATACGAGCAGTACTTC	CASSLRTSGRAYEQYF
.	.	TRBJ1-2	TRBV30	TGTGCCTGGAGTGCCGGCCAGGATTATGGCTACACCTTC	CAWSAGQDYGYTF
.	TRBD2	TRBJ2-5	TRBV5-1	TGCGCCAGCAGCTTGGGCGATCTAGCGGGAGTTGAGACCCAGTACTTC	CASSLGDLAGVETQYF
.	.	TRBJ1-1	TRBV19	TGTGCCAGTAGTATAGGACAGTGGGTAGCTGAAGCTTTCTTT	CASSIGQWVAEAFF
.	TRBD1	TRBJ1-4	TRBV6-5	TGTGCCAGCAGTTCCACAGGGGGTGAGGAAAAACTGTTTTTT	CASSSTGGEEKLFF
.	TRBD1	TRBJ1-4	TRBV5-1	TGCGCCAGCAGCTCAGCCGGGACAGATAATGAAAAACTGTTTTTT	CASSSAGTDNEKLFF
once	.	TRBJ2-7	TRBV15	TGTGCCACCAGCAGCAGAGGGAGCTCCTACGAGCAGTACTTC	CATSSRGSSYEQYF
.	.	TRBJ1-1	TRBV19	TGTGCCAGTAGTATACTAATGAACACTGAAGCTTTCTTT	CASSILMNTEAFF
.	.	TRBJ2-7	TRBV11-3	TGTGCCAGCAGAGGGGAATCTACGAAGCAGTACTTC	CASRGESTKQYF
.	.	TRBJ2-4	TRBV7-2	TGTGCCAGCAGCCCAGGACCCACCCTCCTAGCCAAAAACATTCAGTACTTC	CASSPGPTLLAKNIQYF
.	.	TRBJ1-1	TRBV14	TGTGCCAGCAGCCAAGACCCAGGTAGGCCTGAAGCTTTCTTT	CASSQDPGRPEAFF
.	.	TRBJ1-2	TRBV5-6	TGTGCCAGCAGCCTGAGAGAACACAACTATGGCTACACCTTC	CASSLREHNYGYTF
.	TRBD1	TRBJ1-6	TRBV27	TGTGCCACCAGCCGGGACAGGGAAAATTCACCCCTCCACTTT	CATSRDRENSPLHF
.	.	TRBJ1-1	TRBV6-5	TGTGCCAGCAGTCCTTTAGGGGACTGGGGAACTGAAGCTTTCTTT	CASSPLGDWGTEAFF
.	.	TRBJ1-4	TRBV2	TGTGCCAGCAGTGAACGGACTAATGAAAAACTGTTTTTT	CASSERTNEKLFF
.	TRBD1	TRBJ2-5	TRBV27	TGTGCCAGCAGTACAACAGGGGCCCGGGAGACCCAGTACTTC	CASSTTGARETQYF
once	.	TRBJ1-4	TRBV2	TGTGCCAGCAGGCGGGAAGAGTGGCTGTTTTTT	CASRREEWLFF
.	.	TRBJ2-1	TRBV10-1	TGCGCCAGCAGTGAATCCCTTACCGGGACTTCCAATGAGCAGTTCTTC	CASSESLTGTSNEQFF
once	.	TRBJ1-1	TRBV7-9	TGTGCCAGCAGCTTATTGGGCGGGAACACTGAAGCTTTCTTT	CASSLLGGNTEAFF
few	.	TRBJ1-1	TRBV4-3	TGCGCCAGCAGCCGCGAGGTCGGGGTCACTGAAGCTTTCTTT	CASSREVGVTEAFF
.	.	TRBJ1-3	TRBV6-6	TGTGCCAGCAGTTATAACGGAGACCTTGGAAACACCATATATTTT	CASSYNGDLGNTIYF
.	.	TRBJ1-4	TRBV18	TGTGCCAGCTCACCGAGGACAGTTGCAACTAATGAAAAACTGTTTTTT	CASSPRTVATNEKLFF
few	.	TRBJ2-7	TRBV5-1	TGCGCCAGCAGCGTACAAGGGGTTAGCTCCTACGAGCAGTACTTC	CASSVQGVSSYEQYF
.	TRBD2	TRBJ2-3	TRBV27	TGTGCCAGCTCCCACCGACTAGCGCTGAGCACAGATACGCAGTATTTT	CASSHRLALSTDTQYF
once	.	TRBJ2-7	TRBV4-1	TGCGCCAGCAGCCAAGTAGCAGACAAAACCTACGAGCAGTACTTC	CASSQVADKTYEQYF
.	TRBD1	TRBJ2-6	TRBV5-4	TGTGCCAGCAGCGTGGGGACAGCAGGGGCCAACGTCCTGACTTTC	CASSVGTAGANVLTF
.	TRBD1	TRBJ1-1	TRBV18	TGTGCCAGCTCACCTGGGACAGGATTAAGGACTGAAGCTTTCTTT	CASSPGTGLRTEAFF
.	TRBD1	TRBJ1-4	TRBV4-2	TGTGCCAGCAGCCAAGGCCAGGGGGGTGAAAAACTGTTTTTT	CASSQGQGGEKLFF
.	TRBD2	TRBJ2-3	TRBV19	TGTGCCAGTAGTATCCGGGCGGGCGGGAGGCGAGCAGATACGCAGTATTTT	CASSIRAGGRRADTQYF
once	.	TRBJ1-4	TRBV24-1	TGTGCCACCAGTGATTTGTCGCGGGTTGGGAATGAAAAACTGTTTTTT	CATSDLSRVGNEKLFF
.	.	TRBJ2-5	TRBV30	TGTGCCTGGAGTCGTTCCGGGAAGGAAGAAGAGACCCAGTACTTC	CAWSRSGKEEETQYF
.	TRBD2	TRBJ2-7	TRBV3-1/TRBV3-2	TGTGCCAGCAGCCGACCCGGGACTAGCGGCTCCTACGAGCAGTACTTC	CASSRPGTSGSYEQYF
few	.	TRBJ1-5	TRBV6-2/TRBV6-3	TGTGCCAGCAGTTACTCGGGGATAAGCAATCAGCCCCAGCATTTT	CASSYSGISNQPQHF
.	TRBD2	TRBJ2-7	TRBV4-3	TGCGCCAGCAGCCAAGATTTGGGACTAGCGGCCTACGAGCAGTACTTC	CASSQDLGLAAYEQYF
.	.	TRBJ2-7	TRBV10-3	TGTGCCATCAGTCCGGGGCTAGCGCCCTACGAGCAGTACTTC	CAISPGLAPYEQYF
.	TRBD1	TRBJ2-5	TRBV7-9	TGTGCCAGCAGCTCGACAGGGGGGTTGGAGACCCAGTACTTC	CASSSTGGLETQYF
once	.	TRBJ2-7	TRBV6-5	TGTGCCAGCACCCCGGGATACTCCTACGAGCAGTACTTC	CASTPGYSYEQYF
.	.	TRBJ1-1	TRBV7-9	TGTGCCAGCAGCCCGTCGGCAGGGGTCATGAACACTGAAGCTTTCTTT	CASSPSAGVMNTEAFF
.	.	TRBJ1-5	TRBV27	TGTGCCAGCAGTTTATCGATCCGGGGGAGCAATCAGCCCCAGCATTTT	CASSLSIRGSNQPQHF
.	TRBD1	TRBJ1-1	TRBV5-1	TGCGCCAGCAGCTTGGACAGGGGACGCACTGAAGCTTTCTTT	CASSLDRGRTEAFF
.	.	TRBJ1-1	TRBV20-1	TGCAGTGCTAGAGGAGGGTTCGAAGCTTTCTTT	CSARGGFEAFF
.	.	TRBJ1-2	TRBV12-3/TRBV12-4	TGTGCCAGCAGTTGGTCCTCAGGAGGCTACACCTTC	CASSWSSGGYTF
.	.	TRBJ2-6	TRBV19	TGTGCCAGTAGTGAAGCGAACTCTGGGGCCAACGTCCTGACTTTC	CASSEANSGANVLTF
.	.	TRBJ2-3	TRBV6-5	TGTGCCAGCGGTTTCACTGCGGGTACGCAGTATTTT	CASGFTAGTQYF
.	TRBD1	TRBJ2-2	TRBV30	TGTGCCTGGAGAAGCCGGGACAGGGTAACCGGGGAGCTGTTTTTT	CAWRSRDRVTGELFF
.	.	TRBJ2-7	TRBV11-2	TGTGCCAGCAGCCTCAACTATATTGCCGGGACCTACGAGCAGTACTTC	CASSLNYIAGTYEQYF
.	TRBD2	TRBJ2-3	TRBV5-6	TGTGCCAGCAGCACACTTCCCGGACTAGCGGCGCTAGATACGCAGTATTTT	CASSTLPGLAALDTQYF